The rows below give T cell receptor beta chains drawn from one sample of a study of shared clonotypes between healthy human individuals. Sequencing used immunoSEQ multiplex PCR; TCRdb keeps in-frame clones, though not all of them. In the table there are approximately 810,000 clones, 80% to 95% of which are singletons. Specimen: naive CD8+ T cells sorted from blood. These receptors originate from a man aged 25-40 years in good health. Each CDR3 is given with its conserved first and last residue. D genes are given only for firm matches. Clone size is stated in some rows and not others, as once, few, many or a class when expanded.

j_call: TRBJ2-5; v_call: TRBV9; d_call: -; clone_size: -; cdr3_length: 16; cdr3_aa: CASSPRTGTTQETQYF; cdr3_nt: TGTGCCAGCAGCCCGAGGACTGGGACAACCCAAGAGACCCAGTACTTC
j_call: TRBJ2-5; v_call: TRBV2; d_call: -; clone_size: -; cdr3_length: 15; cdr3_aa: CASTDPDSLRETQYF; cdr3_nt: TGTGCCAGCACGGACCCGGACAGTTTAAGAGAGACCCAGTACTTC
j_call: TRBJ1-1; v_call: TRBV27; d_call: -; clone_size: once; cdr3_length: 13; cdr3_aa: CATRGGMYAEAFF; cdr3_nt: TGTGCCACAAGGGGGGGGATGTATGCTGAAGCTTTCTTT
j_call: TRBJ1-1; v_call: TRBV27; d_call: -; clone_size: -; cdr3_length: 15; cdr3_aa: CASSPRRYRDNEAFF; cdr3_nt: TGTGCCAGCAGTCCACGTCGGTACCGGGACAACGAAGCTTTCTTT
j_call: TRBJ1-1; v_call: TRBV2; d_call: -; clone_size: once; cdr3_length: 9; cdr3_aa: CASSDEAFF; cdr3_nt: TGTGCCAGCAGTGACGAGGCTTTCTTT
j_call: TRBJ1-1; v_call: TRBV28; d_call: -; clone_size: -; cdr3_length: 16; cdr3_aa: CASSLSGGRRYTEAFF; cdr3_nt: TGTGCCAGCAGTTTATCCGGGGGGCGACGGTACACTGAAGCTTTCTTT
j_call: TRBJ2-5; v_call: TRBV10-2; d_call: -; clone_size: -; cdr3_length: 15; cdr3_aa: CASKGVAGAFETQYF; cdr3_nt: TGCGCCAGCAAAGGGGTTGCGGGTGCTTTTGAGACCCAGTACTTC
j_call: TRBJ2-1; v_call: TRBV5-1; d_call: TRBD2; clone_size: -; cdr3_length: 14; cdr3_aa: CASSWGEGRGEQFF; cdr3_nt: TGCGCCAGCAGCTGGGGGGAGGGCCGGGGTGAGCAGTTCTTC
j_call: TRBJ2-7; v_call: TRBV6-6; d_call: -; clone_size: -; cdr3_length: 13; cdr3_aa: CASSYTGGNEQYF; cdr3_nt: TGTGCCAGCAGTTACACGGGGGGCAACGAGCAGTACTTC
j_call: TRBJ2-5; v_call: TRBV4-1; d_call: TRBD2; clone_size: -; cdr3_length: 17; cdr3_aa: CASSQEISGRWQETQYF; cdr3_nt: TGCGCCAGCAGCCAAGAAATTAGCGGGAGATGGCAAGAGACCCAGTACTTC
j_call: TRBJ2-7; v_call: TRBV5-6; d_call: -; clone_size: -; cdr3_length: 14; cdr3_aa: CASSPGTTFYEQYF; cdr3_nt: TGTGCCAGCAGCCCTGGGACAACATTCTACGAGCAGTACTTC
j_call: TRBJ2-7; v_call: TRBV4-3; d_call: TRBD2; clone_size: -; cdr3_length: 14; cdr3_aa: CASSQDVAGYEQYF; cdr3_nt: TGCGCCAGCAGCCAAGATGTAGCGGGGTACGAGCAGTACTTC
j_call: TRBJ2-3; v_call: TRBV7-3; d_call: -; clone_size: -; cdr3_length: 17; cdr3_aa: CASSGAGQRTRTDTQYF; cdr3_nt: TGTGCCAGCAGCGGGGCGGGCCAGCGGACCAGAACAGATACGCAGTATTTT
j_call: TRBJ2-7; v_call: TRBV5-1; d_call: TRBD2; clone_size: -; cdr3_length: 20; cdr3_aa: CASSLASGTSGTSSPYEQYF; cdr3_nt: TGCGCCAGCAGCTTGGCCTCTGGGACTAGCGGTACATCCAGCCCGTACGAGCAGTACTTC
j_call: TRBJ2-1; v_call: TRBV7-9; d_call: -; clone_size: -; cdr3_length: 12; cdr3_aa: CASSLSGNEQFF; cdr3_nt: TGTGCCAGCAGCTTGAGTGGGAATGAGCAGTTCTTC
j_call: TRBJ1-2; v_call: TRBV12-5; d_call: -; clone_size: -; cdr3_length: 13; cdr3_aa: CASGLPGSDGYTF; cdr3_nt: TGTGCTAGTGGTTTGCCCGGTTCTGATGGCTACACCTTC